Ten or more counts support the clone carrying this T cell receptor beta chain. The antigen remains unidentified. The time point here: blood at routine non-recurrence follow-up after resection. Whole RNA was taken from tumor, nontumor lung or frozen PBMC; it was then sequenced unsorted. This specimen comes from a study of spatial heterogeneity in lung cancer. Study conclusions and caveats: Follow-up blood showed ubiquitous expanded tumor TCRs less than blood at resection did.

TCRdb analysed the 5' RACE reads with MiXCR anew, one entry per CDR3 protein. In the table there are some 46,000 distinct CDR3 sequences, 10% to 15% of which are singletons. V lost 2 bases, J lost 1 base, and 10 bases lay in between. Per the germline V gene, CDR1 is SEHNR and CDR2 is FQNEAQ (reference sequence). The CDR3 has 15 residues. The rearrangement uses TRBV7-9 and TRBJ2-3, with D maybe TRBD2 (6 bases). Sequencing was performed on PBMCs, taken at follow-up. The clonotype originates from a male donor with early-stage non-small cell lung cancer. The CDR3 loop is CASSLWRGRTDTQYF. The CDR3 DNA reads as TGTGCCAGCAGCTTATGGCGGGGACGCACAGATACGCAGTATTTT.